The next 7 T cell receptor beta chains were all read from a single sample in a study of T cell repertoires in cytomegalovirus infection. One entry per CDR3 protein results from TCRdb running MiXCR on the reads. The data show 200,000 or so distinct CDR3 sequences, about 20% seen once. Sample: PBMCs. These receptors were obtained from a human donor in good health (CMV status not recorded). Some clones in this sample may be carry-over from other donors' samples.

The CDR3 here is CASSQDQRRSRAKFF. For the CDR3, the DNA is TGTGCCAGCAGCCAAGATCAAAGACGCTCGAGGGCTAAGTTCTTC. V usage is TRBV14 and J usage is TRBJ2-1, with D perhaps TRBD2 (5 bases). The CDR3 runs 15 residues. V was cut by 0 bases and J by 14 bases, with 20 bases left in between. Per germline, CDR1 SGHDN and CDR2 FVKESK. Variable domain in full (rest from reference TRBV14 and TRBJ2-1): EAGVTQFPSHSVIEKGQTVTLRCDPISGHDNLYWYRRVMGKEIKFLLHFVKESKQDESGMPNNRFLAERTGGTYSTLKVQPAELEDSGVYFCASSQDQRRSRAKFFGPGTRLTVL.

This clonotype was counted only a few times. This chain joins TRBV27 and TRBJ1-1; weak D call: TRBD1 (5 bases). The CDR3 sequence is 15 residues long. Germline CDR1 and CDR2: MNHEY and SMNVEV (reference sequence). The germline V and J ends were trimmed by 0 bases and 7 bases, with 15 bases remaining between them. CDR3 nucleotides: TGTGCCAGCAGTTTATCGGAGGGCGGGGGGGGTGAAGCTTTCTTT. This translates into CASSLSEGGGGEAFF.

The table lists this clonotype with a count of one. A much larger clone lies a single base off, so this may be a read error. The V gene is TRBV7-9, the J gene TRBJ2-2; either TRBD1 or TRBD2 may fit D (5 bases each). This CDR3 contains 14 residues. Germline CDR1 is SEHNR and CDR2 is FQNEAQ (reference sequence). The CDR3 region is CTSSPPLGAGELFF. The CDR3 coding sequence is TGTACCAGCAGCCCCCCCCTGGGGGCCGGGGAGCTGTTTTTT.

With respect to this clonotype: The germline gene is not matched at one end of the junction; a read error may be the cause. The V call is TRBV5-6, the J call TRBJ1-2; perhaps TRBD1 as D (5 bases). The CDR3 runs to 13 residues. Germline V gene lookup returns CDR1 SGHDT and CDR2 YYEEEE. The CDR3 coding sequence is TGTGTCAGCAGCGGGGGGACTAACTATGGCTACACCTTC. Its protein product is CVSSGGTNYGYTF.

The CDR3 coding sequence is TGCAGTGCCCTAAGTGCGGGACAGGGGGAAAATGAGCAGTTCTTC. This encodes CSALSAGQGENEQFF. The chain uses TRBV20-1 and TRBJ2-1; TRBD1 agrees at 11 bases. The CDR3 runs to 15 residues. V dropped 6 bases and J dropped 7; count of bases not matched to a gene: 11. The germline CDR1 and CDR2 sequences are DFQATT and SNEGSKA (reference sequence).

This clonotype has a handful of counts. The genes are TRBV29-1 and TRBJ2-2; 16 bases map to TRBD2. The CDR3 is 17 amino acids. Trimming took 7 bases from V and 1 from J; bases not matched to a gene: 6. The V gene's germline CDR1 is SQVTM and CDR2 ANQGSEA. The CDR3 region is CSARGTSGRGNTGELFF. The CDR3 DNA reads as TGCAGCGCCAGAGGGACTAGCGGGAGGGGGAACACCGGGGAGCTGTTTTTT.

Comment on this clonotype: One end of the junction fails to match germline, which may point to a read error. The CDR3 sequence: CASSLEDNNYDYTF. The DNA of the CDR3 is TGTGCCAGCAGCTTAGAGGACAACAACTATGACTACACCTTC. This chain connects TRBV7-9 to TRBJ1-2; D perhaps matches TRBD1 (5 bases). The CDR3 extends over 14 amino acids. The germline CDR1 and CDR2 sequences are SEHNR and FQNEAQ (reference sequence).